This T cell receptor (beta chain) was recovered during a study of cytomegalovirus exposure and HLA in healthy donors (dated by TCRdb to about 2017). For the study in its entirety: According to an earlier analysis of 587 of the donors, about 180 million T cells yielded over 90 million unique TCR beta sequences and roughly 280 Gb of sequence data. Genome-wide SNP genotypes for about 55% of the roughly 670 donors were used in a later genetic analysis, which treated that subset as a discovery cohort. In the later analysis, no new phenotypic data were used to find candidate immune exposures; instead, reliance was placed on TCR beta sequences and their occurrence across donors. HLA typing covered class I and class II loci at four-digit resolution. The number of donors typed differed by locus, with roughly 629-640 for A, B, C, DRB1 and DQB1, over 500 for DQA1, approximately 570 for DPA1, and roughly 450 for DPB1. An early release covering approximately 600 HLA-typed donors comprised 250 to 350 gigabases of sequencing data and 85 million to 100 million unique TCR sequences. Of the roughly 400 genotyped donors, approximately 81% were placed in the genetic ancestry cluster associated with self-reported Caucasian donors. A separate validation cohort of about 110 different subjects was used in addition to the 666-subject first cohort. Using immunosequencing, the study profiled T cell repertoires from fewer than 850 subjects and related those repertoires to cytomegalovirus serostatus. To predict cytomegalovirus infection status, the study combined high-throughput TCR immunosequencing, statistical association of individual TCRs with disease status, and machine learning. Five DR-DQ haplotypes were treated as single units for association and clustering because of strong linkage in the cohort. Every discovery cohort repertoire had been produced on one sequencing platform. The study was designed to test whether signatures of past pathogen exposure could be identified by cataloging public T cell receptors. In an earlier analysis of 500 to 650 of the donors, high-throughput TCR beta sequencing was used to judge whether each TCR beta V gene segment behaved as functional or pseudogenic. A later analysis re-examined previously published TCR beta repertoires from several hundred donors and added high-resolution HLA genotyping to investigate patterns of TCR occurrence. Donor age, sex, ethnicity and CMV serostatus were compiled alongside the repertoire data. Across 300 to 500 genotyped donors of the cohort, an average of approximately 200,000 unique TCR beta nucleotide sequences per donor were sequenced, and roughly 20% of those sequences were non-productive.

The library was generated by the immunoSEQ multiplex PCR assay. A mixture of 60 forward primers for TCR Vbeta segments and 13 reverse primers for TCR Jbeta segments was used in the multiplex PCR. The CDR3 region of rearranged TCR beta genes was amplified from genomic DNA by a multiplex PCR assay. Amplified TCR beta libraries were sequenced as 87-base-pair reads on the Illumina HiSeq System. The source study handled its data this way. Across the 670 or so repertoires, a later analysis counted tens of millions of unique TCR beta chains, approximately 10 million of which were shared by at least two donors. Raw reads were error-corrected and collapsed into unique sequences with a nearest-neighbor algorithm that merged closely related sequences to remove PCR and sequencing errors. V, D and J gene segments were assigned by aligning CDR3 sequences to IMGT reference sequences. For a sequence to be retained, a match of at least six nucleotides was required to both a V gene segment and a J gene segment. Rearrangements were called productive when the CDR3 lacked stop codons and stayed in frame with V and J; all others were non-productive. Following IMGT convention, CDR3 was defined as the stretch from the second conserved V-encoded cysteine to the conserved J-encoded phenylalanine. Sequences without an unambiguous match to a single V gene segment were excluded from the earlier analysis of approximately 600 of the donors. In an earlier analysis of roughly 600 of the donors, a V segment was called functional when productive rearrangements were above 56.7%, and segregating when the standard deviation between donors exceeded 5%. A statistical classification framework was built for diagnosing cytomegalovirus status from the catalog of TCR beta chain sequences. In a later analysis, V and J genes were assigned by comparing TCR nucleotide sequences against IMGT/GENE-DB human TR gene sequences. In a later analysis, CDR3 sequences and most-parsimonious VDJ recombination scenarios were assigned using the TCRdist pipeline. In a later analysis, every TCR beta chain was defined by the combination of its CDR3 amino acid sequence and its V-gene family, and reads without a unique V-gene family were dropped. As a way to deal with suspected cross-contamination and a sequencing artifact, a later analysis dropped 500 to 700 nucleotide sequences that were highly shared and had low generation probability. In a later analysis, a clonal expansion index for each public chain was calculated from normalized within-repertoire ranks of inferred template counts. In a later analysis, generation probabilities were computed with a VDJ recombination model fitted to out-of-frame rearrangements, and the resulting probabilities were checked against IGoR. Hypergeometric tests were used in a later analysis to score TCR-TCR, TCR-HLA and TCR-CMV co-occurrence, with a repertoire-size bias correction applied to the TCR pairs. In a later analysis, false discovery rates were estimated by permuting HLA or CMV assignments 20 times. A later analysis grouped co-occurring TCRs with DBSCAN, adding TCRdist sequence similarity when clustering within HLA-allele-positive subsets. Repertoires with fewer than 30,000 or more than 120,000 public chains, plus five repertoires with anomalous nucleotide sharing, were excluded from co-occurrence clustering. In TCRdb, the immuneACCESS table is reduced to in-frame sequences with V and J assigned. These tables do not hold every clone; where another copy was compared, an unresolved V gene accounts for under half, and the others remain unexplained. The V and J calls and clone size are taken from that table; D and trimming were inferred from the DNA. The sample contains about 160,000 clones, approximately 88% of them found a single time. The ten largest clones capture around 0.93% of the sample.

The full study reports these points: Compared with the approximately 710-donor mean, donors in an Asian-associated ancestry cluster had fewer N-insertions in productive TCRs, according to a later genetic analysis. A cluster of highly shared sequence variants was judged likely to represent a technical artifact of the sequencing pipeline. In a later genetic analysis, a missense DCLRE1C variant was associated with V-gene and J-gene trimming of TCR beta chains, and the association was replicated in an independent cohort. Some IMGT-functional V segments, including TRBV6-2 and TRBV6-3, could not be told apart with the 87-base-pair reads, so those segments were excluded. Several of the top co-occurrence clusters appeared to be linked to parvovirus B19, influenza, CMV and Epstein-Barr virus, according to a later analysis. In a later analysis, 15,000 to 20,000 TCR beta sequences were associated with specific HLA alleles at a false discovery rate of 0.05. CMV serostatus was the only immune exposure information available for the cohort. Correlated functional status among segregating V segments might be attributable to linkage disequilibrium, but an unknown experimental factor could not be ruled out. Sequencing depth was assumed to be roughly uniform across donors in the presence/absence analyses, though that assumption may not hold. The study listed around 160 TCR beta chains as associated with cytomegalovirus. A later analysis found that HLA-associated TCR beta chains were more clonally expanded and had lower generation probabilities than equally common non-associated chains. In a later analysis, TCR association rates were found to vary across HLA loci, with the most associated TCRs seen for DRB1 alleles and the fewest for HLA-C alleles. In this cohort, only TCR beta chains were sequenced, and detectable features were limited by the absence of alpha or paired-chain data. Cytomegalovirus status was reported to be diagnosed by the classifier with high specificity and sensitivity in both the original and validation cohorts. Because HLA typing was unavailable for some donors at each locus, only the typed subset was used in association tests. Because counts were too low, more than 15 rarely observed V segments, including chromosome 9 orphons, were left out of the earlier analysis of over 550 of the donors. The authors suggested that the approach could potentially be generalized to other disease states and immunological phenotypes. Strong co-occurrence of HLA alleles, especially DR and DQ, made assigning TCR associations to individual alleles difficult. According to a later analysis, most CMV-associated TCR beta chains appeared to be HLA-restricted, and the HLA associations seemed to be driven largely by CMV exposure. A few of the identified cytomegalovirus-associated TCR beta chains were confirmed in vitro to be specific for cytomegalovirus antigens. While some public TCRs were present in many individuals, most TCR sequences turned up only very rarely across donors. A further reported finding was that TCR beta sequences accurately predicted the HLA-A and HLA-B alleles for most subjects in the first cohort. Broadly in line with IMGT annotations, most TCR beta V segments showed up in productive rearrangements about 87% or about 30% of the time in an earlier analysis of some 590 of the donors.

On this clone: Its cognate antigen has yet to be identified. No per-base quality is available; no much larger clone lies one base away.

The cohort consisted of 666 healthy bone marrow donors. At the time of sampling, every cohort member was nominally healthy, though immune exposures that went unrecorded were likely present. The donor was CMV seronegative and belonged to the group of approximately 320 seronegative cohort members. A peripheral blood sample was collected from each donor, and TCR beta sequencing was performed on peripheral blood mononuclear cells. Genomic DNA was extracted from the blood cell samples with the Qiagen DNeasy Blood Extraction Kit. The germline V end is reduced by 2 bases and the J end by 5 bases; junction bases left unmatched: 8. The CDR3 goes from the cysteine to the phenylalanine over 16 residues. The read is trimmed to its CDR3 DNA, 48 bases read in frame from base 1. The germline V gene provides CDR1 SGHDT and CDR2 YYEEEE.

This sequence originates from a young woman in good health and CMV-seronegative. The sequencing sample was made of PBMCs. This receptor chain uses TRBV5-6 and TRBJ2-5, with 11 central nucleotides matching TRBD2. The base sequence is TGTGCCAGCAGCTTCGCCCTAGCGGGGGGCGGGGAGACCCAGTACTTC. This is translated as CASSFALAGGGETQYF.